Detailed here is one T cell receptor (beta chain). Its antigen is currently not known. The sample belongs to a study of CXCR3-negative and CXCR3-positive naive CD8 T cells (dated by TCRdb to the late 2010s). Context from the whole study: In total, approximately 130 million TRB reads were obtained, corresponding to roughly 1.5 +/- 0.3 million reads per library. Data from 11 donors, pooled across two independent experiments, went into the diversity and physicochemical repertoire analyses. For the TRBV-TRBJ cluster analysis, the naive subsets came from a handful of donors, while the memory cells came from 3 donors.

The CDR3 sequence holds 14 residues, the cysteine and phenylalanine included. No DNA appears here. As encoded in the germline V gene, CDR1 is SGHDN while CDR2 is FVKESK. Sequencing took place on a NextSeq 550. The Human TCR Profiling Kit (MiLaboratory) was used to prepare UMI-labeled 5' RACE TRB cDNA libraries. cDNA synthesis used the entire amount of extracted RNA, and PCR amplification then used the entire amount of cDNA produced. Libraries were prepared in parallel with an identical number of PCR cycles. For the original study's pipeline: With a minimum of two reads required per UMI, MIGEC and MiXCR pulled out about 50,000 +/- 10,000 unique UMI-labeled TRB cDNA molecules from each library. On average, approximately 40,000 +/- 10,000 functional in-frame TRB CDR3 nucleotide clonotypes lacking stop codons were found per library. After each sample was downsampled to 5000 UMI-labeled TRB molecules, VDJtools was used to calculate diversity metrics such as normalized Shannon-Wiener and Chao1. VDJtools computed clonotype-size-weighted physicochemical properties of the central five CDR3 residues: interaction energy, strength, volume and Kidera factor 4. TCRdb reprocessed the reads into one record per CDR3 protein sequence, lacking DNA. These V and J calls rely on TCRdb rather than the paper's analysis. This sample's listing comprises about 150,000 distinct CDR3 sequences. The leading ten clones occupy around 0.5% of the sample.

For each CD8+ T cell subset, flow sorting was done in triplicate, and roughly 310,000 cells per subset went directly into RLT lysis buffer. To exclude memory contaminants, naive CD8+ T cells were stringently defined as CD45RO-CCR7+CD27+CD95-. Using standard density gradient centrifugation, peripheral blood mononuclear cells were isolated from buffy coats. Naive CXCR3-negative and CXCR3-positive CD8+ T cells were flow-sorted using a FACSAria III. An RNeasy Mini Kit was used to extract total RNA from the sorted cells. Broader findings and caveats from the paper: Because surface CD5, which is linked to self-reactivity in mice, was comparable between the naive subsets, TCR interaction strength was also inferred from the physicochemical properties of TRB CDR3s. Compared with CXCR3-negative naive cells, CXCR3-positive naive cells had TRB CDR3s with higher hydrophobicity (lower Kidera factor 4), lower energy, and higher strength and volume indices. Because CXCR3 expression was partially decreased after cryopreservation, freshly isolated PBMCs were used for most assays. Similar TRBV-TRBJ usage was shown by naive CXCR3-negative and CXCR3-positive cells from the same donor, whereas distinct patterns were shown by memory cells. Comparably high repertoire diversity was found in both naive subsets, whereas much lower repertoire diversity was found in memory CD8+ T cells.

Sequencing was done on a sample of naive CXCR3+ CD8+ T cells from blood. This specimen's cell subset or site label, per the study, means: CD45RO-CCR7+CD27+CD95- naive CD8+ T cells expressing CXCR3 (TNR3+). The sequence links TRBV14 to TRBJ1-1; TCRdb lists TRBD1, though no DNA is available to test this call. The sequence derives from a human donor in good health. Some clones in this sample may be carry-over from other donors' samples. The CDR3 region reads CASSQLQGRAEAFF. The CDR3, completed at both ends by the reference TRBV14 and TRBJ1-1 genes, gives the full variable domain EAGVTQFPSHSVIEKGQTVTLRCDPISGHDNLYWYRRVMGKEIKFLLHFVKESKQDESGMPNNRFLAERTGGTYSTLKVQPAELEDSGVYFCASSQLQGRAEAFFGQGTRLTVV.